The present T cell receptor beta chain was sequenced within a study of vaccination effects on CD4 cells after COVID-19 (dated by TCRdb to between 2021 and 2023). Regarding the study in general: Post-vaccine samples across the study were collected a median of 72 days after the second dose, with a range of 14 to 241. SARS-CoV-2 spike-specific CD4+ TCR repertoires were compared before and after mRNA vaccination in COVID-19 convalescent patients and in infection-naive vaccine recipients. Altogether, nine to ten COVID-19 convalescent patients and a few SARS-CoV-2-naive healthy vaccine recipients made up the full study. In the study, cultures from other donors were sequenced using the Oncomine TCR Beta short-read assay on an Illumina iSeq 100. What the authors observed across the whole study: Both infection-induced and vaccine-induced clones contracted markedly at late post-vaccination timepoints, which is consistent with waning T cell responses. In healthy vaccine recipients, vaccine-induced clones were almost all SARS-CoV-2 mono-reactive, with only 1 of 255 cross-reactive with common cold coronaviruses. The study was limited by a small number of convalescent patients, and early post-infection timepoints were lacking.

Libraries were constructed by the immunoSEQ multiplex PCR assay. DNA from the CD4+ T cells that had been cultured and isolated underwent TCR beta CDR3 sequencing. In the source study's methods: The analysis removed non-productive TCR sequences, trimmed reads to the CDR3 region, and retained only CDR3s that were 7 or more amino acids long. Antigen-specific clonotypes were identified with the MANAFEST web app by comparing expansion in peptide wells against reference cultures. To count as positive, a clone had to show expansion at FDR<0.05 compared with the reference and with all other wells, an odds ratio above 5, and a frequency above 0.1% in two replicate wells. Cross-reactive clonotypes were defined as significantly expanded in SARS-CoV-2 spike wells and in at least one common cold coronavirus spike condition. Using the stringdist R package, CDR3 similarity was measured by Levenshtein distance, and unrooted trees were constructed with ape in R 3.6.1. In its TCRdb copy, this immuneACCESS table keeps in-frame sequences only and misses some clones. Where compared with another copy, unresolved V genes explain less than half of these, and the others have no known cause. Clone size and V and J calls were adopted from that table, with D and trimming inferred from the DNA. This sample is represented by tens of thousands of clones; around four fifths of them were singletons. The biggest ten clones account for roughly 2% of the sample.

In the ViraFEST assay, PBMC were stimulated with viral peptide pools, and TCR sequencing was then used to find antigen-specific CD4+ T cell clonotypes based on their expansion. After 10 days of culture, CD4+ T cells were isolated with the EasySep CD4+ T cell isolation kit. Participants received two doses of either the BNT162b2 or the mRNA-1273 mRNA SARS-CoV-2 vaccine. The absence of prior SARS-CoV-2 infection in healthy vaccine recipients was confirmed by negative nucleocapsid antibodies before and after vaccination. About 2.1 million PBMC per well were cultured with approximately 10 ug/ml peptides in IMDM containing 5% human AB serum, 8.5 to 10 IU/ml IL-2 and gentamicin. Half of the culture medium was replaced with fresh IL-2-containing medium on days 3 and 7. Unless noted otherwise, every peptide stimulation condition was cultured in triplicate wells. PBMC were separated from whole blood using Ficoll-Paque Plus gradient centrifugation and were then either cryopreserved at -140C or used fresh. The overlapping peptide pools covered the spike proteins of SARS-CoV-2 and of the common cold coronaviruses HCoV-NL63, HCoV-OC43 and HCoV-229E. The QIAamp micro DNA kit was used to extract genomic DNA from the cultured CD4+ T cells.

From V the trimming removes 6 bases and from J it removes 1 base, while the gene matches leave 8 bases of the junction unaccounted for. CDR1 and CDR2 are drawn from the germline V gene (reference sequence): WNHNN, SYGVQD. The CDR3, from cysteine to phenylalanine, totals 16 residues. Of all the DNA, just the CDR3 is kept, 48 bases in frame from base 1. For this clone: The specificity of this receptor is unknown. No base qualities exist here, and no much larger clone lies one base off it.

The sequence came from a human donor who received a COVID-19 vaccine. This receptor chain uses TRBV10-1 and TRBJ2-5; TRBD1 matches 10 bases in the middle. This material consisted of CD4+ T cells from PBMCs cultured with HCoV-OC43 spike peptides, taken after COVID-19 vaccination. Read against the paper, the sample's cell subset or site label means: HCoV-OC43 spike overlapping peptide pool stimulation. The base sequence is TGCGCCAGCAGCCCCGGGACAGGGGTTCCCCAAGAGACCCAGTACTTC. This translates into CASSPGTGVPQETQYF.